Below, 10 T cell receptor beta chains from the same sample are listed, as sequenced in a study of OX40 agonist ivuxolimab in advanced cancers. Sequenced by immunoSEQ multiplex PCR; TCRdb stores in-frame clones only, minus some. This table has under 50,000 clones, around 93% appearing once. Sequenced here: CD4+ or CD8+ T cells sorted from blood, sampled in a trial of the OX40 agonist ivuxolimab. The receptors here all came from an adult with an advanced solid tumor such as melanoma, head and neck, liver or kidney cancer.

The chain recombines TRBV19 with TRBJ1-5; D not resolved. CDR3 length: 14 amino acids. Germline assignment: CDR1 LNHDA and CDR2 SQIVND (reference sequence). V lost 4 bases to trimming and J lost 3 bases, with 10 bases between them. The CDR3: CASSTGTLNQPQHF. The CDR3 DNA follows: TGTGCCAGTAGTACTGGAACCCTCAATCAGCCCCAGCATTTT.

The gene calls are TRBV6-6 and TRBJ2-4, with no clear D. The germline V gene encodes CDR1 MNHNY and CDR2 SVGAGI (reference sequence). The germline V and J ends were trimmed by 0 bases and 9 bases, with 9 bases remaining between them. The CDR3 extends over 13 amino acids. For the CDR3, the DNA is TGTGCCAGCAGTTACTCTGTCCTTGGCATTCAGTACTTC. Translated: CASSYSVLGIQYF.

The chain has TRBV28 and TRBJ2-2, with D unresolved. Germline CDR1 and CDR2: MDHEN and SYDVKM. CDR3 size: 15 residues. The V gene lost 3 bases and the J gene lost 6 bases, with 14 bases spanning the gap. CDR3 sequence reads: CASSFDNSASGELFF. As DNA, the CDR3 is TGTGCCAGCAGTTTTGACAACAGCGCATCCGGGGAGCTGTTTTTT.

The chain carries TRBV19 and TRBJ2-7, with no clear D. The CDR3 totals 13 residues. The V and J ends lost 2 bases and 6 bases respectively, with 11 bases between them. Germline CDR1 LNHDA, CDR2 SQIVND (reference sequence). The DNA of the CDR3 is TGTGCCAGTAGTATAATCGAGACTGGCGAGCAGTACTTC. It specifies CASSIIETGEQYF.

The chain joins TRBV11-2 to TRBJ2-1; tentative D call: TRBD1 (5 bases). CDR1 and CDR2 from the germline V gene are SGHAT and FQNNGV. The V and J ends lost 8 bases and 1 base respectively, with 18 bases between them. The CDR3 consists of 16 residues. The CDR3 DNA sequence: TGTGCCAGCTCCCCTACGGCAGGGTGGTCCTACAATGAGCAGTTCTTC. Translating gives CASSPTAGWSYNEQFF.

This clone was picked up one time. Additional DNA sequences in this sample encode the identical CDR3. CDR3 coding DNA: TGTGCCAGCAGCGTAGCCGGGACTAGCAGCTACAATGAGCAGTTCTTC. As protein: CASSVAGTSSYNEQFF. The J gene is TRBJ2-1, the V gene TRBV9, with 9 bases identical to TRBD2. The CDR3 consists of 16 residues. Germline V gene sequence: CDR1 SGDLS, CDR2 YYNGEE. With 0 bases clipped from V and 3 bases from J, the junction kept 4 bases outside the gene matches.

V gene TRBV5-8 combines with J gene TRBJ2-7; tentatively, D is TRBD1 (5 bases). Trimming pared 3 bases from V and 3 bases from J, leaving 13 bases between. There are 14 residues in the CDR3. Germline lookup yields CDR1 SGHTS and CDR2 YDEGEE. CDR3: CASSSDSYYYEQYV. The CDR3 DNA follows: TGTGCCAGCAGCTCCGACAGTTACTACTACGAGCAGTACGTC.

The chain couples TRBV5-1 to TRBJ1-2; unclear D gene. Germline CDR1 reads SGHRS; CDR2 reads YFSETQ. Deletions cut 0 bases from V and 8 bases from J, with 8 bases between. The CDR3 totals 12 residues. The CDR3 DNA sequence: TGCGCCAGCAGCTTGGCCGGGGAAGGCTACACCTTC. As protein: CASSLAGEGYTF.

The chain carries TRBV9 and TRBJ2-1; D unresolved. CDR3 length: 12 amino acids. V was shortened by 4 bases and J by 8 bases, with 10 bases between the two germline ends. Per the germline V gene, CDR1 is SGDLS and CDR2 is YYNGEE. The CDR3 sequence: CASSPPGYEQFF. For the CDR3, the DNA is TGTGCCAGCAGCCCGCCGGGCTATGAGCAGTTCTTC.

V is TRBV7-3 and J is TRBJ2-1; tentatively, D is TRBD1 or TRBD2 (5 bases each). Germline CDR1 is SGHTA and CDR2 is FQGTGA. V was clipped by 8 bases and J by 0 bases, with 5 bases between them. There are 12 residues in the CDR3. The CDR3 protein is CASGGSYNEQFF. CDR3 coding DNA: TGTGCCAGCGGGGGCTCCTACAATGAGCAGTTCTTC.